This T cell receptor beta chain was retrieved from a study of T cells in Graves' hyperthyroidism and ophthalmopathy. This clonotype occurred many times. The antigen is undetermined. Those patients with uncontrolled infection, other autoimmune disease, pregnancy or lactation were excluded. Used for diagnoses were clinical symptoms, serum thyroxine and TRAb, thyroid ultrasound and orbital computed tomography. Amplification of TCR beta CDR3 regions was performed using RNA transcripts as template. The TCR CDR3 first-round RT-PCR relied on the HTBI primer set. TCRdb re-called the multiplex PCR reads through MiXCR, storing one row per CDR3 protein. The sample shows around 440,000 distinct CDR3 sequences, 15% to 18% of them seen only once. Study-wide findings and caveats: The model foresaw ophthalmopathy a median roughly 6 months prior to onset. Blood also held most thyroid clonotypes expanded beyond 0.001.

This CDR3 contains 15 residues. The V gene's germline CDR1 is SGHAT and CDR2 FQNNGV. Trimming took off 1 base at V and 4 bases at J, with 13 bases between the two ends. The chain carries TRBV11-2 and TRBJ1-1, with a weak D call TRBD1 (6 bases). The specimen sequenced was blood. The clonotype originates from a young woman with Graves' hyperthyroidism. The CDR3 reads CASSLVGRGGTEAFF. CDR3 in DNA: TGTGCCAGCAGCTTAGTCGGGAGGGGGGGCACTGAAGCTTTCTTT.